This T cell receptor (beta chain) stems from a study of CD8+CD57+ T cells in acquired aplastic anemia. Study in general: On average, sorted CD4+ and CD8+ cells gave about 2.9 ug of DNA. Healthy donor sequencing depth: approximately 9.9 million CD4+, under 12 million CD8+ reads. Study-wide results and caveats: Between patients and controls, CD8+ Simpson's diversity did not vary significantly. Patients shared approximately 30 CD8+ CDR3 sequences with controls.

This clonotype appeared many times. Its antigen is not known. The CDR3 runs to 16 residues. V was pared by 3 bases and J by 4 bases, with 16 bases between. The germline V gene has CDR1 MDHEN and CDR2 SYDVKM. The use of genomic DNA as template underpinned the TCR beta VDJ and CDR3 profiling. TCRdb fed the reads into MiXCR, producing one record per CDR3 protein. The top ten hold 3% to 5% of the sample, which has just over 400,000 distinct CDR3 sequences, under 80% seen once. The specimen sequenced was sorted CD4+, CD8+, or CD8+CD57+ T cells (not recorded which) from PBMCs. This clonotype was obtained from a human donor in good health, serving as a control. The chain links TRBV28 to TRBJ1-5; D is undetermined. CDR3: CASSFGKAGGNQPQHF. For the CDR3, the DNA is TGTGCCAGCAGTTTTGGGAAAGCGGGAGGGAATCAGCCCCAGCATTTT.